These 30 T cell receptor beta chains were sequenced from one sample in a study of blood T cell repertoires in COVID-19. The assay was immunoSEQ multiplex PCR, and TCRdb's table has in-frame clones only and misses some. The repertoire holds 70,000 or so clones, around 86% seen once, with 11% in the top ten. Sequencing input: peripheral blood. The receptors shown here come from a woman aged 18-29 years with acute or convalescent COVID-19.

The V and J genes are TRBV5-5 and TRBJ2-7, with 9 bases fitting TRBD2. Germline lookup yields CDR1 SGHKS and CDR2 YYEKEE (reference sequence). The CDR3 has 15 residues. V was clipped by 4 bases and J by 5 bases; unmatched bases: 10. The CDR3 DNA reads as TGTGCCAGCAGCCCGACCGGCGGGGGGGCCCACGAGCAGTACTTC. It yields the protein CASSPTGGGAHEQYF.

The gene calls are TRBV7-2 and TRBJ1-3; 8 nucleotides line up with TRBD1. The germline V gene encodes CDR1 SGHTA and CDR2 FQGNSA. The CDR3 sequence is 14 residues long. Germline trimming cut 2 bases from V and 4 bases from J; bases unmatched to any gene: 1. The CDR3 DNA reads as TGTGCCAGCAGCTTAAGGGACAGGGGAAACACCATATATTTT. Residues: CASSLRDRGNTIYF.

V usage is TRBV12-3 or TRBV12-4 and J usage is TRBJ1-1, with 9 bases fitting TRBD1. J was trimmed by 5 bases and V by 6 bases; bases with no gene match: 4. The CDR3 contains 13 residues. The CDR3 loop reads CASSYRGRTEAFF. The CDR3 DNA reads TGTGCCAGCAGCTACAGGGGGCGAACTGAAGCTTTCTTT.

The CDR3 DNA sequence: TGTGCCAGCAGTCCCGCGGGACAGGGTACCGGGGAGCTGTTTTTT. It is translated as CASSPAGQGTGELFF. The chain has TRBV5-4 and TRBJ2-2, with TRBD1 identical over 9 bases. Looked up from germline, CDR1 is SGHNT and CDR2 is YYREEE (reference sequence). The J segment lost 5 bases and the V segment lost 5 bases, leaving 7 bases of the junction unmatched. CDR3 size: 15 residues.

The chain uses TRBV28 and TRBJ2-4; a weak D match, TRBD1 (6 bases). Germline V gene lookup returns CDR1 MDHEN and CDR2 SYDVKM. The CDR3 is 13 amino acids. Trimming pared 4 bases from V and 4 bases from J, leaving 8 bases between. The CDR3: CASSWDKKNIQYF. Here the CDR3 DNA reads TGTGCCAGCAGTTGGGACAAAAAAAACATTCAGTACTTC.

This clone was observed a few times. The genes are TRBV28 and TRBJ2-7, with a possible D match to TRBD1 (6 bases). CDR3 length equals 15 residues. Germline V gene sequence: CDR1 MDHEN, CDR2 SYDVKM. The V end was cut by 5 bases, the J end by 3 bases, with 17 bases between. CDR3 DNA sequence: TGTGCCAGCAGTCAGGCCGGGACAAATTACTACGAGCAGTACTTC. Its translation is CASSQAGTNYYEQYF.

This chain connects TRBV7-2 to TRBJ2-2, with D tentatively TRBD2 (5 bases). CDR1 and CDR2 from the germline V gene are SGHTA and FQGNSA. The CDR3 consists of 18 residues. With 5 bases removed from V and 0 bases from J, the gap between germline ends came to 19 bases. CDR3 DNA sequence: TGTGCCAGCAGCCCCCTCCGGCGGAGGATTTCGAACACCGGGGAGCTGTTTTTT. Amino acids: CASSPLRRRISNTGELFF.

The genes are TRBV5-6 and TRBJ2-5, with TRBD2 matching 8 bases. J lost 3 bases, V lost 2 bases, and 6 bases had no gene match. The V gene's germline CDR1 is SGHDT and CDR2 YYEEEE. CDR3 length equals 15 residues. CDR3 sequence: CASSLLAEKEETQYF. CDR3 nucleotides: TGTGCCAGCAGCTTACTAGCGGAAAAGGAAGAGACCCAGTACTTC.

The genes are TRBV28 and TRBJ1-5; TRBD1 agrees at 7 bases. Germline trimming cut 5 bases from V and 4 bases from J; bases unmatched to any gene: 8. Germline lookup yields CDR1 MDHEN and CDR2 SYDVKM. This CDR3 has 15 amino acids. The CDR3 region is CASSKDRAWNQPQHF. The CDR3 nucleotides are TGTGCCAGCAGTAAAGACAGGGCCTGGAATCAGCCCCAGCATTTT.

The genes are TRBV7-2 and TRBJ2-1; 7 nucleotides match TRBD2. CDR1 SGHTA and CDR2 FQGNSA come from the germline V gene. The CDR3 loop spans 17 amino acids. V lost 5 bases and J lost 5; bases outside the gene matches: 15. CDR3 protein: CASSPVDLAGVHNEQFF. The CDR3 DNA sequence: TGTGCCAGCAGCCCCGTTGATCTGGCGGGAGTGCACAATGAGCAGTTCTTC.

The chain has TRBV28 and TRBJ2-1, with a weak D call TRBD1 (6 bases). V lost 2 bases, J lost 6 bases, and 17 bases lay in between. The germline gives CDR1 MDHEN, CDR2 SYDVKM. The CDR3 totals 16 residues. In nucleotides, the CDR3 is TGTGCCAGCAGTTTACCTGAGTCAGGGGTAAGCAATGAGCAGTTCTTC. It specifies CASSLPESGVSNEQFF. Filled out from reference TRBV28 and TRBJ2-1, the complete variable domain reads DVKVTQSSRYLVKRTGEKVFLECVQDMDHENMFWYRQDPGLGLRLIYFSYDVKMKEKGDIPEGYSVSREKKERFSLILESASTNQTSMYLCASSLPESGVSNEQFFGPGTRLTVL.

The V call is TRBV5-6, the J call TRBJ1-1; 7 nucleotides align to TRBD1. The CDR3 contains 15 residues. The germline gives CDR1 SGHDT, CDR2 YYEEEE. Germline trimming cut 3 bases from V and 4 bases from J; bases unmatched to any gene: 9. As DNA, the CDR3 is TGTGCCAGCAGCTATTCGATCTCAGGGGGCACTGAAGCTTTCTTT. This codes for CASSYSISGGTEAFF.

The chain carries TRBV5-1 and TRBJ2-3; 11 bases map to TRBD2. The CDR3 runs to 15 residues. CDR1 is SGHRS and CDR2 is YFSETQ in the germline V gene. V shed 2 bases, J shed 4 bases, and the junction held 3 bases outside the gene matches. The CDR3 here is CASSFLAGGPDTQYF. The CDR3 coding sequence is TGCGCCAGCAGCTTTTTAGCGGGAGGGCCAGATACGCAGTATTTT.

The genes are TRBV11-3 and TRBJ2-2, with D perhaps TRBD2 (6 bases). Germline V lookup: CDR1 SGHNT, CDR2 YENEEA. This CDR3 has 14 amino acids. Between the trimmed V and J ends, which lost 2 bases and 5 bases, there was a span of 9 bases. CDR3 protein: CASSLSGGTGELFF. The CDR3, as DNA: TGTGCCAGCAGCTTATCTGGGGGGACCGGGGAGCTGTTTTTT.

V and J are TRBV19 and TRBJ1-5, with D maybe TRBD1 (6 bases). The V gene lost 0 bases and the J gene lost 6 bases, with 9 bases spanning the gap. The CDR3 runs 14 residues. Germline V gives CDR1 LNHDA, CDR2 SQIVND (reference sequence). The CDR3 sequence: CASSIDGGPQPQHF. In nucleotides, the CDR3 is TGTGCCAGTAGTATAGACGGGGGGCCTCAGCCCCAGCATTTT.

The chain employs TRBV28 and TRBJ2-1; D is unresolved. V dropped 11 bases and J dropped 5 bases, with 13 bases sitting between them. The CDR3 has 12 residues. Germline V gives CDR1 MDHEN, CDR2 SYDVKM. In nucleotides, the CDR3 is TGTGCCTCCCGAGGTGCGAACAATGAGCAGTTCTTC. Amino acid sequence: CASRGANNEQFF. The variable domain in full, completed from reference TRBV28 and TRBJ2-1, reads DVKVTQSSRYLVKRTGEKVFLECVQDMDHENMFWYRQDPGLGLRLIYFSYDVKMKEKGDIPEGYSVSREKKERFSLILESASTNQTSMYLCASRGANNEQFFGPGTRLTVL.

This chain joins TRBV7-9 and TRBJ1-3, with D hard to call. The germline gives CDR1 SEHNR, CDR2 FQNEAQ (reference sequence). This CDR3 is 13 amino acids long. Trimming left V 8 bases short and J 0 bases short, with 8 bases between. The CDR3 nucleotides are TGTGCCAGCCGTCCCAGCTCTGGAAACACCATATATTTT. Amino acid sequence: CASRPSSGNTIYF.

This chain joins TRBV5-4 and TRBJ2-3; D gene unclear. The CDR3 is 12 residues long. Germline values: CDR1 SGHNT, CDR2 YYREEE (reference sequence). The germline V and J ends were trimmed by 5 bases and 4 bases, with 8 bases remaining between them. Here the CDR3 reads CASSGQADTQYF. The CDR3 bases are TGTGCCAGCAGTGGGCAAGCAGATACGCAGTATTTT.

In its sample, this clone was seen once. The chain links TRBV5-6 to TRBJ2-7, with a possible D match to TRBD2 (6 bases). The CDR3 covers 13 residues. Germline V gene sequence: CDR1 SGHDT, CDR2 YYEEEE. Between the trimmed V and J ends, which lost 5 bases and 3 bases, there was a span of 12 bases. The CDR3 DNA reads as TGTGCCAGCAGGGGGACGGGGGACTACGAGCAGTACTTC. Amino acids: CASRGTGDYEQYF. The whole variable domain, filled in from reference TRBV5-6 and TRBJ2-7, reads DAGVTQSPTHLIKTRGQQVTLRCSPKSGHDTVSWYQQALGQGPQFIFQYYEEEERQRGNFPDRFSGHQFPNYSSELNVNALLLGDSALYLCASRGTGDYEQYFGPGTRLTVT.

A few counts support this clone. J is TRBJ1-2 and V is TRBV14, with D possibly being TRBD1 (6 bases). This CDR3 comprises 15 residues. V shed 1 base and J shed 3 bases, with 12 bases lying between them. Germline values: CDR1 SGHDN, CDR2 FVKESK. CDR3 protein: CASSQGGLKDYGYTF. The CDR3 DNA sequence: TGTGCCAGCAGCCAAGGGGGGCTAAAGGACTATGGCTACACCTTC.

The CDR3 reads CAIRKNAGTGQSTEAFF. The DNA of the CDR3 is TGTGCCATCAGGAAGAATGCCGGGACAGGGCAATCTACTGAAGCTTTCTTT. The chain carries TRBV10-3 and TRBJ1-1; 9 bases agree with TRBD1. Germline V gene data show CDR1 as ENHRY and CDR2 as SYGVKD. V lost 6 bases to trimming and J lost 5 bases; unmatched junction nucleotides: 16. The CDR3 is made up of 17 amino acids.

The chain is built from TRBV9 and TRBJ1-2; no clear D gene. CDR1 is SGDLS, CDR2 YYNGEE, per germline. V was shortened by 0 bases and J by 4 bases, with 16 bases between the two germline ends. The CDR3 extends over 16 amino acids. CDR3 loop: CASSVAMASQAYGYTF. CDR3 DNA: TGTGCCAGCAGCGTAGCTATGGCCTCCCAGGCCTATGGCTACACCTTC. Full variable domain (remainder filled in from reference TRBV9 and TRBJ1-2): DSGVTQTPKHLITATGQRVTLRCSPRSGDLSVYWYQQSLDQGLQFLIQYYNGEERAKGNILERFSAQQFPDLHSELNLSSLELGDSALYFCASSVAMASQAYGYTFGSGTRLTVV.

The chain carries TRBV5-1 and TRBJ2-5, with TRBD1 identical over 11 bases. CDR3 length: 16 residues. Trimming took 4 bases from V and 4 from J; bases not matched to a gene: 9. Germline V lookup: CDR1 SGHRS, CDR2 YFSETQ. The DNA for the CDR3 is TGCGCCAGCAGCCACCCCCGGACAGGGGGCTCAGAGACCCAGTACTTC. Translating gives CASSHPRTGGSETQYF.

The gene calls are TRBV6-5 and TRBJ1-2; 10 nucleotides align to TRBD1. Germline-derived CDR1 and CDR2 are MNHEY and SVGAGI. Losses at the gene ends were 8 bases for V and 6 bases for J; bases not matched to a gene: 9. The CDR3 totals 14 residues. DNA of the CDR3: TGTGCCAGCTATTATTTGGGGACAGGGGATGGCTACACCTTC. As protein: CASYYLGTGDGYTF.

The rearrangement joins TRBV2 to TRBJ1-2; the match to TRBD1 covers 9 bases. CDR1 is SNHLY and CDR2 is FYNNEI in the germline V gene. Unmatched junction bases numbered 6, after V lost 4 bases and J lost 3 bases. The CDR3 is made up of 15 amino acids. CDR3 in amino acids: CASSAGTGNYYGYTF. In DNA form, the CDR3 reads TGTGCCAGCAGTGCCGGGACAGGGAATTACTATGGCTACACCTTC. The variable domain in full, with the rest retrieved from reference TRBV2 and TRBJ1-2, is EPEVTQTPSHQVTQMGQEVILRCVPISNHLYFYWYRQILGQKVEFLVSFYNNEISEKSEIFDDQFSVERPDGSNFTLKIRSTKLEDSAMYFCASSAGTGNYYGYTFGSGTRLTVV.

The rearrangement uses TRBV2 and TRBJ2-1; 9 bases fit TRBD1. Per the germline V gene, CDR1 is SNHLY and CDR2 is FYNNEI. This CDR3 has 14 amino acids. J lost 3 bases, V lost 7 bases, and 4 bases had no gene match. The CDR3: CASTAGQGYNEQFF. Here the CDR3 DNA reads TGTGCCAGCACAGCGGGACAGGGCTACAATGAGCAGTTCTTC.

The V gene is TRBV2, the J gene TRBJ2-3; possible D gene TRBD1, 6 bases. The CDR3 is 15 amino acids. V was clipped by 4 bases and J by 0 bases, with 11 bases between them. Germline V gene lookup returns CDR1 SNHLY and CDR2 FYNNEI. CDR3 coding DNA: TGTGCCAGCAGTGGGGGGACACCGAGCACAGATACGCAGTATTTT. It yields the protein CASSGGTPSTDTQYF.

The chain combines TRBV7-2 with TRBJ2-1, with TRBD1 as a possible D gene (6 bases). This CDR3 contains 13 residues. CDR1 and CDR2 (germline): SGHTA, FQGNSA. Trimming removed 3 bases from V and 4 bases from J, with 7 bases in between. Written as DNA, the CDR3 is TGTGCCAGCAGCTTGGACAGTTACAATGAGCAGTTCTTC. Protein product: CASSLDSYNEQFF. Looking up the rest from reference TRBV7-2 and TRBJ2-1 gives the full variable domain: GAGVSQSPSNKVTEKGKDVELRCDPISGHTALYWYRQSLGQGLEFLIYFQGNSAPDKSGLPSDRFSAERTGGSVSTLTIQRTQQEDSAVYLCASSLDSYNEQFFGPGTRLTVL.

CDR3 DNA sequence: TGTGCCATCAGCGGCGACAGGGGGACCTATGGCTACACCTTC. This codes for CAISGDRGTYGYTF. This chain links TRBV10-3 with TRBJ1-2; TRBD1 matches 9 bases. Germline V CDR1 and CDR2: ENHRY, SYGVKD. This CDR3 comprises 14 residues. The V gene end was trimmed by 6 bases and the J gene end by 4 bases; junction bases not matched to a gene: 6.

This clone was found once. The DNA of the CDR3 is TGTGCCAGCAGCTTTTCCCGGGGCTACGAGCAGTACTTC. This gives the protein CASSFSRGYEQYF. This rearrangement joins TRBV5-6 to TRBJ2-7; weak D call: TRBD2 (5 bases). CDR1 is SGHDT and CDR2 is YYEEEE in the germline V gene. This CDR3 comprises 13 residues. Trimming took 2 bases from V and 3 from J, leaving 9 bases between them.